These 26 T cell receptor beta chains came from one sample sequenced in a study of blood T cell repertoires in COVID-19 (dated by TCRdb to the early 2020s). The library relied on the immunoSEQ multiplex PCR assay. TCRdb provides this immuneACCESS table in a form limited to in-frame rearrangements. Some clones are lacking; in checked studies, under half of them reflect an unresolved V gene, and why the rest are absent is not known. Counted in this sample were over 85,000 clones; about 87% of them appeared once. Clones ranked in the top ten supply roughly 14% of the sample. Sample: peripheral blood. These receptors were obtained from a human donor in a cohort sampled during active COVID-19.

V is TRBV13 and J is TRBJ2-3; 9 bases match TRBD2. V shed 5 bases and J 3 bases; nucleotides not matched to a gene: 9. CDR3 size: 16 residues. Germline V gives CDR1 PRHDT, CDR2 FYEKMQ (reference sequence). For the CDR3, the DNA is TGTGCCAGCAGCACTGGAACTAGCGGGTGGACAGATACGCAGTATTTT. Translation: CASSTGTSGWTDTQYF.

The rearrangement uses TRBV27 and TRBJ2-1, with TRBD2 matching 8 bases. The CDR3 spans 16 residues. The germline CDR1 and CDR2 sequences are MNHEY and SMNVEV (reference sequence). V dropped 4 bases and J dropped 7; count of bases not matched to a gene: 12. DNA of the CDR3: TGTGCCAGCAGTTCTCACCCTAGCGGGCTATGGAATGAGCAGTTCTTC. Its protein is CASSSHPSGLWNEQFF.

The chain links TRBV7-2 to TRBJ1-1; D uncertain. This CDR3 contains 14 residues. The ends were cut back, 2 bases at V and 6 bases at J, with 13 bases in the middle. CDR1 is SGHTA, CDR2 FQGNSA, per germline. CDR3 nucleotide sequence: TGTGCCAGCAGCTTAAGTCGGGTAGTTCCTGAAGCTTTCTTT. Protein sequence: CASSLSRVVPEAFF.

The chain combines TRBV6-5 with TRBJ2-7; perhaps TRBD2 as D (5 bases). Germline V CDR1 and CDR2: MNHEY, SVGAGI. Trimming took 8 bases from V and 1 from J, leaving 6 bases between them. The CDR3 has 11 amino acids. Here the CDR3 DNA reads TGTGCCAGCCTAGCTTCCTACGAGCAGTACTTC. It specifies CASLASYEQYF.

V usage is TRBV7-2 and J usage is TRBJ1-1; D is undetermined. The germline CDR1 and CDR2 sequences are SGHTA and FQGNSA. The CDR3 runs to 13 residues. Trimming removed 7 bases from V and 0 bases from J, with 9 bases in between. CDR3: CASTFRVNTEAFF. The CDR3 coding sequence is TGTGCCAGCACCTTCCGGGTGAACACTGAAGCTTTCTTT.

The chain links TRBV7-6 to TRBJ1-2; the D is unclear. V was shortened by 2 bases and J by 8 bases, with 9 bases between the two germline ends. This CDR3 spans 12 amino acids. From germline, CDR1 is SGHVS and CDR2 FNYEAQ. CDR3 in amino acids: CASSLKGDGYTF. In nucleotides, the CDR3 is TGTGCCAGCAGCTTAAAGGGAGACGGCTACACCTTC.

The V call is TRBV6-6, the J call TRBJ2-1; 11 bases map to TRBD2. The V and J ends lost 5 bases and 12 bases, in that order; junction bases with no gene match: 18. Germline V CDR1 and CDR2: MNHNY, SVGAGI (reference sequence). The CDR3 has 17 residues. The CDR3 DNA reads as TGTGCCAGCAGTCGAGAGGGACTAGCGGCGCCAGGGTCGTGGCAGTTCTTC. Translating gives CASSREGLAAPGSWQFF.

The gene calls are TRBV3-1 (or the pseudogene TRBV3-2) and TRBJ1-2; 7 positions agree with TRBD1. The ends lost 3 bases at V and 6 bases at J; junction bases unmatched: 7. Germline CDR1 and CDR2: LGHDT and YNNKEL (reference sequence). The CDR3 sequence is 14 residues long. The DNA of the CDR3 is TGTGCCAGCAGCCAGGAGACAGGGTTCAATGGCTACACCTTC. Encoded protein: CASSQETGFNGYTF.

CDR3 loop: CAIMGQNTGELFF. CDR3 DNA sequence: TGTGCCATAATGGGACAGAACACCGGGGAGCTGTTTTTT. This sequence joins TRBV10-3 and TRBJ2-2, with D maybe TRBD1 (6 bases). Trimming took 9 bases from V and 1 from J, leaving 9 bases between them. CDR1 is ENHRY and CDR2 is SYGVKD in the germline V gene. The CDR3 is made up of 13 amino acids.

This chain joins TRBV4-3 and TRBJ1-6, with D uncertain. Per the germline V gene, CDR1 is LGHNA and CDR2 is YSLEER. This CDR3 region has 15 residues. V was clipped by 4 bases and J by 10 bases, with 17 bases between them. The CDR3 here is CASSPQSTGGSPLHF. CDR3 coding DNA: TGCGCCAGCAGCCCCCAATCCACGGGTGGGTCACCCCTCCACTTT.

The CDR3 here is CASSEGWAGKNSPLHF. DNA of the CDR3: TGTGCCAGCAGTGAAGGGTGGGCAGGGAAAAATTCACCCCTCCACTTT. V usage is TRBV2 and J usage is TRBJ1-6; D may be TRBD1 (5 bases). Germline V lookup: CDR1 SNHLY, CDR2 FYNNEI. This CDR3 region has 16 residues. V was clipped by 1 base and J by 7 bases, with 14 bases between them. Full variable domain (missing parts from reference TRBV2 and TRBJ1-6): EPEVTQTPSHQVTQMGQEVILRCVPISNHLYFYWYRQILGQKVEFLVSFYNNEISEKSEIFDDQFSVERPDGSNFTLKIRSTKLEDSAMYFCASSEGWAGKNSPLHFGNGTRLTVT.

This clone was counted between two and nine times. This chain uses TRBV30 with TRBJ1-2; possible D gene TRBD1, 6 bases. Deletions cut 5 bases from V and 2 bases from J, with 12 bases between. This CDR3 spans 13 amino acids. Germline-derived CDR1 and CDR2 are GTSNPN and SVGIG (reference sequence). The CDR3 region has the DNA TGTGCCTGGGCGCAGGGGAACAACTATGGCTACACCTTC. Its translation: CAWAQGNNYGYTF.

The rearrangement uses TRBV29-1 and TRBJ2-5; 13 bases agree with TRBD2. V was pared by 3 bases and J by 2 bases, with 9 bases of the junction left unmatched. CDR3 length equals 17 residues. Germline CDR1 is SQVTM and CDR2 is ANQGSEA. The CDR3 sequence is CSVERMTSGRQQETQYF. CDR3 bases: TGCAGCGTTGAGAGGATGACTAGCGGGAGGCAACAAGAGACCCAGTACTTC.

The rearrangement joins TRBV28 to TRBJ1-2, with D uncertain. The CDR3 covers 14 residues. CDR1 MDHEN and CDR2 SYDVKM come from the germline V gene. V was shortened by 2 bases and J by 4 bases, with 11 bases between the two germline ends. The CDR3 sequence is CASSLGSDFYGYTF. CDR3 DNA: TGTGCCAGCAGTTTAGGCTCAGATTTCTATGGCTACACCTTC.

This clone has only one observation. V is TRBV5-1 and J is TRBJ1-4; D gene uncertain. The CDR3 runs 15 residues. CDR1 and CDR2 (germline): SGHRS, YFSETQ. V lost 2 bases and J lost 6, with 14 bases in between. The CDR3 reads CASSFLPGWDEKLFF. Here the CDR3 DNA reads TGCGCCAGCAGCTTTCTACCCGGGTGGGATGAAAAACTGTTTTTT.

The chain recombines TRBV21-1 with TRBJ1-4. TRBV21-1 is given as a pseudogene. This CDR3 is 16 amino acids long. The CDR3 sequence is CASSDPEEIVREKLFF. Written as DNA, the CDR3 is TGTGCCAGCAGCGACCCAGAGGAGATAGTTCGTGAAAAACTGTTTTTT.

The gene calls are TRBV9 and TRBJ1-6, with D possibly being TRBD1 (6 bases). Germline CDR1 and CDR2: SGDLS and YYNGEE. V was cut by 0 bases and J by 10 bases, with 20 bases left in between. The CDR3 is 17 amino acids. The CDR3 region has the DNA TGTGCCAGCAGCGTAGGACCCTCGACAGGCTCGGGGTCACCCCTCCACTTT. Encoded protein: CASSVGPSTGSGSPLHF.

The chain uses TRBV5-1 and TRBJ2-7; tentative D call: TRBD2 (6 bases). CDR1 SGHRS and CDR2 YFSETQ come from the germline V gene. V gave up 4 bases and J gave up 5 bases, with 19 bases separating them. This CDR3 spans 15 amino acids. CDR3 nucleotide sequence: TGCGCCAGCAGCCCCGGGACCGCAGGAGGGGACGAGCAGTACTTC. This gives the protein CASSPGTAGGDEQYF. The full variable domain, in which reference TRBV5-1 and TRBJ2-7 provide the parts outside the CDR3, is KAGVTQTPRYLIKTRGQQVTLSCSPISGHRSVSWYQQTPGQGLQFLFEYFSETQRNKGNFPGRFSGRQFSNSRSEMNVSTLELGDSALYLCASSPGTAGGDEQYFGPGTRLTVT.

This chain uses TRBV5-1 with TRBJ2-6; D unresolved. Germline CDR1 reads SGHRS; CDR2 reads YFSETQ. CDR3 size: 15 residues. Trimming left V 0 bases short and J 4 bases short, with 8 bases between. The CDR3 sequence: CASSLGPLGANVLTF. CDR3 in DNA: TGCGCCAGCAGCTTGGGTCCTCTGGGGGCCAACGTCCTGACTTTC.

The V and J genes are TRBV5-1 and TRBJ2-6; D may be TRBD1 (6 bases). The CDR3 extends over 18 amino acids. The germline gives CDR1 SGHRS, CDR2 YFSETQ. The V end was cut by 1 base, the J end by 2 bases, with 16 bases between. CDR3 DNA: TGCGCCAGCAGCTTGACCCCCACAGGGCGACCTGGGGCCAACGTCCTGACTTTC. Protein product: CASSLTPTGRPGANVLTF.

This chain links TRBV28 with TRBJ1-1; 9 bases fit TRBD1. The V gene end was trimmed by 4 bases and the J gene end by 5 bases; junction bases not matched to a gene: 8. The V gene's germline CDR1 is MDHEN and CDR2 SYDVKM. CDR3 size: 15 residues. CDR3 sequence (DNA): TGTGCCAGCAGTTGGGGGGGACAGGGAAGGACTGAAGCTTTCTTT. Translation: CASSWGGQGRTEAFF.

This sequence joins TRBV7-2 and TRBJ2-2; D is uncertain. Germline CDR1 and CDR2: SGHTA and FQGNSA. The V end lost 1 base, the J end lost 4 bases, and 10 bases lay between the germline ends. CDR3 length: 15 amino acids. CDR3 sequence: CASSLVNYGTGELFF. CDR3 nucleotides: TGTGCCAGCAGCTTAGTGAATTACGGCACCGGGGAGCTGTTTTTT.

This clone was observed once. The chain employs TRBV2 and TRBJ1-5, with TRBD1 matching 7 bases. Losses at the gene ends were 7 bases for V and 0 bases for J; bases not matched to a gene: 12. Germline V gives CDR1 SNHLY, CDR2 FYNNEI. CDR3 length: 17 amino acids. The DNA for the CDR3 is TGTGCCAGCACTGTTAATCAGGGGGTTTTTAGCAATCAGCCCCAGCATTTT. Residues: CASTVNQGVFSNQPQHF.

V gene TRBV3-1 (or the pseudogene TRBV3-2) combines with J gene TRBJ2-2, with 9 bases matching TRBD2. CDR3 size: 16 residues. Germline lookup yields CDR1 LGHDT and CDR2 YNNKEL (reference sequence). Trimming cost V 1 base and J 4 bases; bases outside gene matches: 4. The CDR3 here is CASSQASSGITGELFF. Here the CDR3 DNA reads TGTGCCAGCAGCCAAGCATCTAGCGGGATCACCGGGGAGCTGTTTTTT.

The chain links TRBV5-6 to TRBJ1-2, with D possibly TRBD1 on 6 matching bases. CDR1 is SGHDT and CDR2 is YYEEEE in the germline V gene. V lost 4 bases and J lost 0, with 16 bases in between. The CDR3 length is 16 residues. The CDR3 DNA follows: TGTGCCAGCAGCAGAGGGACACTAAAAACTAACTATGGCTACACCTTC. Residues: CASSRGTLKTNYGYTF.

This clone was counted only a few times. V gene TRBV6-1 combines with J gene TRBJ1-1; D is possibly TRBD1 (5 bases). The CDR3 has 13 amino acids. V was clipped by 2 bases and J by 5 bases, with 9 bases between them. CDR1 MNHNS and CDR2 SASEGT come from the germline V gene. CDR3 DNA: TGTGCCAGCAGTGAACAGGGAAGAACTGAAGCTTTCTTT. This sequence encodes CASSEQGRTEAFF.